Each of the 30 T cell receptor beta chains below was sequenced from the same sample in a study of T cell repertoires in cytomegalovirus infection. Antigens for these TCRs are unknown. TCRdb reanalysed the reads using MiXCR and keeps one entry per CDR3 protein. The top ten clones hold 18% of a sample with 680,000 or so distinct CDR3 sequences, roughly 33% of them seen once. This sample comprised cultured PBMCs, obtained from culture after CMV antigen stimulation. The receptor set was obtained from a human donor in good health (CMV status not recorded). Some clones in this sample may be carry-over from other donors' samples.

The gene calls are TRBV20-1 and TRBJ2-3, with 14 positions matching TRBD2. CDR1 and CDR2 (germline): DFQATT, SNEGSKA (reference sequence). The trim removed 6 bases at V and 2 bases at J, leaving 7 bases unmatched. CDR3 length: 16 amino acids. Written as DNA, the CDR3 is TGCAGTGCAAGGACTAGCGGGAGGATCCTCACAGATACGCAGTATTTT. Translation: CSARTSGRILTDTQYF.

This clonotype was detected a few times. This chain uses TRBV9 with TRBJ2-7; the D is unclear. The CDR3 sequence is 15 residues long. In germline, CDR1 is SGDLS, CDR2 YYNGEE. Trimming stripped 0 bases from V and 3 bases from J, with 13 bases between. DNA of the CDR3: TGTGCCAGCAGCGTAGTGTCAGGCGCCTACTACGAGCAGTACTTC. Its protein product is CASSVVSGAYYEQYF.

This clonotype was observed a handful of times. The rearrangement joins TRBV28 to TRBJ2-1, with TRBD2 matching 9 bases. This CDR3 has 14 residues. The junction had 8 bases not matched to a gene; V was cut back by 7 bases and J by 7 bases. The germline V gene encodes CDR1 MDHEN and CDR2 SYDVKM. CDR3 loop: CASMPGGRGNEQFF. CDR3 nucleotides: TGTGCCAGCATGCCAGGCGGGAGGGGTAATGAGCAGTTCTTC.

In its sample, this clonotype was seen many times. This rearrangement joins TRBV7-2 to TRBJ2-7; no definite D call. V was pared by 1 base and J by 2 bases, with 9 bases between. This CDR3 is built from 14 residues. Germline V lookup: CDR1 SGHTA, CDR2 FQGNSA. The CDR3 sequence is CASSLVAATYEQYF. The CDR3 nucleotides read TGTGCCAGCAGCTTAGTCGCGGCCACCTACGAGCAGTACTTC.

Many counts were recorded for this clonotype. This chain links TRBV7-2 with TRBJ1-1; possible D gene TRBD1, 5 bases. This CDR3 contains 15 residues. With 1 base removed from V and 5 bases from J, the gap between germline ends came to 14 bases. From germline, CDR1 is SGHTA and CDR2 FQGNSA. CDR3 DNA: TGTGCCAGCAGCTTAGTCCGGGGGGGAGTAACTGAAGCTTTCTTT. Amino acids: CASSLVRGGVTEAFF.

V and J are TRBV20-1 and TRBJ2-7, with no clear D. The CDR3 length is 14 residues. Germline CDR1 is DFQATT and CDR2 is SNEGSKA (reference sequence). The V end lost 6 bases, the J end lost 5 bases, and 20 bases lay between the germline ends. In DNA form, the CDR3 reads TGCAGTGCCCAAGACGTTTCAGATACGAACGAGCAGTACTTC. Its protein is CSAQDVSDTNEQYF.

CDR3 residues: CASSQTRASYEQYF. CDR3 in DNA: TGCGCCAGCAGTCAGACACGAGCTTCCTACGAGCAGTACTTC. The chain joins TRBV4-1 to TRBJ2-7; D not resolved. The CDR3 totals 14 residues. The V end was cut by 6 bases, the J end by 1 base, with 13 bases between. Germline lookup yields CDR1 MGHRA and CDR2 YSYEKL.

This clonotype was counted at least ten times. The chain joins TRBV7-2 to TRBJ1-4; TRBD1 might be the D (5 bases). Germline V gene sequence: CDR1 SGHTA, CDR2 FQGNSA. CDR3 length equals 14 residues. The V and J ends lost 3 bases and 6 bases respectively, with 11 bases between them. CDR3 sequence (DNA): TGTGCCAGCAGCTTCGCTCGGGGCGATGAAAAACTGTTTTTT. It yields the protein CASSFARGDEKLFF.

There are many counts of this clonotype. This CDR3 reads CASSEGTGMRAFF. CDR3 sequence (DNA): TGCGCCAGCAGCGAAGGCACAGGGATGCGAGCTTTCTTT. The V and J genes are TRBV4-1 and TRBJ1-1; possibly TRBD1 for D (6 bases). The germline V gene encodes CDR1 MGHRA and CDR2 YSYEKL. CDR3 size: 13 residues. Trimming left V 5 bases short and J 10 bases short, with 17 bases between.

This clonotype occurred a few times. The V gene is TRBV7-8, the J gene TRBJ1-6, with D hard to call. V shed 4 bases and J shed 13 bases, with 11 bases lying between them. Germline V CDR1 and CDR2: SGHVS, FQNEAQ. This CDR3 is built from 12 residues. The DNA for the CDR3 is TGTGCCAGCAGCTCCCCTGTTGCGCCCCTCCACTTT. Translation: CASSSPVAPLHF.

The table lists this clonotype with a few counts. The CDR3 reads CASAHRLGQGAAEAFF. The DNA of the CDR3 is TGTGCTAGTGCCCACCGCCTCGGGCAGGGGGCTGCTGAAGCTTTCTTT. The chain couples TRBV12-5 to TRBJ1-1; 8 positions agree with TRBD1. Germline lookup yields CDR1 LGHNT and CDR2 FRNRAP. The V segment lost 7 bases and the J segment 6 bases; nucleotides outside the gene matches: 16. CDR3 length: 16 amino acids.

Here the CDR3 DNA reads TGCAGTGCTAAGCGGGTAGCGACCTCTTTGCAGTATTTT. This sequence encodes CSAKRVATSLQYF. The rearrangement joins TRBV20-1 to TRBJ2-3; TRBD2 is a possible D gene (6 bases). This CDR3 comprises 13 residues. The V and J ends lost 4 bases and 11 bases respectively, with 19 bases between them. Germline loops: CDR1 DFQATT, CDR2 SNEGSKA (reference sequence).

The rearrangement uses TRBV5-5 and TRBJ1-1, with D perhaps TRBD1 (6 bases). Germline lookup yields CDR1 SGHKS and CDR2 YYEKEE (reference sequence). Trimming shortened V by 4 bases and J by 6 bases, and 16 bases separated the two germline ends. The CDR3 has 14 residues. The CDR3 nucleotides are TGTGCCAGCAGCAACCTCAGGGGTACCGCTGAAGCTTTCTTT. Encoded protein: CASSNLRGTAEAFF.

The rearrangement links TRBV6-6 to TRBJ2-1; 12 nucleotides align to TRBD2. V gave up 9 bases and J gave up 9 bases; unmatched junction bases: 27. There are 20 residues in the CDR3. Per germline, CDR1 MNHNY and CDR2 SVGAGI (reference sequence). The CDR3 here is CASGRRASGRASHPGGEQFF. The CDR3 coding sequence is TGTGCCAGTGGACGGAGGGCTAGCGGGAGGGCCTCCCACCCTGGAGGTGAGCAGTTCTTC.

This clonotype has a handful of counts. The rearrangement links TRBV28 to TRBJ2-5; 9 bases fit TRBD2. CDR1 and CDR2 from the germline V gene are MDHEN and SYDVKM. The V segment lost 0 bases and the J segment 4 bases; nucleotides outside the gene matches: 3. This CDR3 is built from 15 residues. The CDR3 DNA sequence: TGTGCCAGCAGTTTATGGGGGCGGGGGGGAGAGACCCAGTACTTC. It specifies CASSLWGRGGETQYF.

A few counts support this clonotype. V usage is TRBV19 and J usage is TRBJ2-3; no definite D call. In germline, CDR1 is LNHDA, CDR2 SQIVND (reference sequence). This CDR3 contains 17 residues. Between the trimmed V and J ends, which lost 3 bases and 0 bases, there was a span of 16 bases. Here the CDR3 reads CASSIGPVSISTDTQYF. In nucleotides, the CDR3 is TGTGCCAGTAGTATTGGGCCGGTCAGCATCAGCACAGATACGCAGTATTTT.

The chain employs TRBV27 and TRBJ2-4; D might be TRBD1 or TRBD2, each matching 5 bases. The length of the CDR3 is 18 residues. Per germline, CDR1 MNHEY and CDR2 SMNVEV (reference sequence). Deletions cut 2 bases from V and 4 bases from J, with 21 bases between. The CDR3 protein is CASSLTPIGGKRKNIQYF. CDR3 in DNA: TGTGCCAGCAGTTTAACGCCCATTGGGGGAAAGAGGAAAAACATTCAGTACTTC.

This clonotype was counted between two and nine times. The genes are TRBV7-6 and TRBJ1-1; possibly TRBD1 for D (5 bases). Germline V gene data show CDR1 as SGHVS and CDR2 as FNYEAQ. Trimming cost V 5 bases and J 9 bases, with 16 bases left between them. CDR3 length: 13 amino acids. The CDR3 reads CASSHGQGAKAFF. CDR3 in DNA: TGTGCCAGCAGCCATGGACAAGGGGCTAAAGCTTTCTTT.

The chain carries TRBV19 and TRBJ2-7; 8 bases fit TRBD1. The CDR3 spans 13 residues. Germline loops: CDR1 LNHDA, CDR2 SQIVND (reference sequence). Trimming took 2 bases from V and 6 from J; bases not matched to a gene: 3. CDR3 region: CASSISGGGEQYF. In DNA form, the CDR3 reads TGTGCCAGTAGTATATCAGGGGGCGGCGAGCAGTACTTC.

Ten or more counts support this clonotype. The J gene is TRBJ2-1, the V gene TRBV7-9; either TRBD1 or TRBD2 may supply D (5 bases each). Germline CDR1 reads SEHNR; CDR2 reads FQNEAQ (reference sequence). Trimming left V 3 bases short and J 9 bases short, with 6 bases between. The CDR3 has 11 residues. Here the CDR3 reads CASSLGVEQFF. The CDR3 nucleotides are TGTGCCAGCAGCTTGGGGGTTGAGCAGTTCTTC.

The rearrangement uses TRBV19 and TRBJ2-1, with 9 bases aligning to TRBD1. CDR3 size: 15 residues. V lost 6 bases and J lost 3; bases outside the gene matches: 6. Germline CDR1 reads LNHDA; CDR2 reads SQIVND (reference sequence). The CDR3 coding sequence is TGTGCCAGTAGGCCCGGGACAGGGTTCTACAATGAGCAGTTCTTC. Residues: CASRPGTGFYNEQFF.

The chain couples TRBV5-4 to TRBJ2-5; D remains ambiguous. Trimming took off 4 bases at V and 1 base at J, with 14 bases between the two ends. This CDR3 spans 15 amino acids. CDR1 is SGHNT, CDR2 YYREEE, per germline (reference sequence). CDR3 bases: TGTGCCAGCAGCCCCTTTATGGTCGGCCAAGAGACCCAGTACTTC. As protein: CASSPFMVGQETQYF.

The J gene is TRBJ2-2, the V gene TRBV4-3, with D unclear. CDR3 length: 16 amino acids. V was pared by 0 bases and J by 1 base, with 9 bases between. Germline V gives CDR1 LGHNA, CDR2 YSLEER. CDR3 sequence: CASSQETGENTGELFF. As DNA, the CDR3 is TGCGCCAGCAGCCAAGAAACCGGAGAGAACACCGGGGAGCTGTTTTTT.

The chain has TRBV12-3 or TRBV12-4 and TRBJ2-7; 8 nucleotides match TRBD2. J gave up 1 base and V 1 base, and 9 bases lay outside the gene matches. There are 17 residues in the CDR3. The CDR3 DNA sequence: TGTGCCAGCAGTTTAGGGCGTATAGCGGGGAGTTCCTACGAGCAGTACTTC. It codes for CASSLGRIAGSSYEQYF.

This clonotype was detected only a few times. Here the CDR3 reads CASSLAGYPTDTQYF. DNA of the CDR3: TGCGCCAGCAGCTTGGCGGGGTACCCCACAGATACGCAGTATTTT. The chain uses TRBV5-1 and TRBJ2-3; maybe TRBD2 (5 bases). CDR1 and CDR2 (germline): SGHRS, YFSETQ. The CDR3 is 15 amino acids. Trimming took 0 bases from V and 2 from J, leaving 10 bases between them. The full variable domain, completed using reference TRBV5-1 and TRBJ2-3, is KAGVTQTPRYLIKTRGQQVTLSCSPISGHRSVSWYQQTPGQGLQFLFEYFSETQRNKGNFPGRFSGRQFSNSRSEMNVSTLELGDSALYLCASSLAGYPTDTQYFGPGTRLTVL.

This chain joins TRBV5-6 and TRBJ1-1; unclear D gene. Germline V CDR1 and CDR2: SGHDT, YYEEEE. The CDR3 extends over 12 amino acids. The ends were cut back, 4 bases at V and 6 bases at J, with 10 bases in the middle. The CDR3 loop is CASSTRLAEAFF. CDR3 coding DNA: TGTGCCAGCAGCACCCGATTGGCTGAAGCTTTCTTT.

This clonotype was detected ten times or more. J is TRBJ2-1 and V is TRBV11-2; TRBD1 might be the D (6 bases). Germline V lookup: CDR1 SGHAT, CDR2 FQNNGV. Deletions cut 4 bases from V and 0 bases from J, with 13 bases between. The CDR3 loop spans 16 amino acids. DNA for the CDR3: TGTGCCAGCAGCTCTTTGCAGGGGAGCTCCTACAATGAGCAGTTCTTC. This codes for CASSSLQGSSYNEQFF. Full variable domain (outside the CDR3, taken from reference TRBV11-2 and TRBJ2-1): EAGVAQSPRYKIIEKRQSVAFWCNPISGHATLYWYQQILGQGPKLLIQFQNNGVVDDSQLPKDRFSAERLKGVDSTLKIQPAKLEDSAVYLCASSSLQGSSYNEQFFGPGTRLTVL.

The CDR3 DNA reads TGTGCCAGCAGCCCACAGGAGGGGGAGCTGTTTTTT. Encoded protein: CASSPQEGELFF. The chain is built from TRBV7-6 and TRBJ2-2, with TRBD1 as a possible D gene (5 bases). Germline-derived CDR1 and CDR2 are SGHVS and FNYEAQ. The V and J ends lost 5 bases and 8 bases respectively, with 9 bases between them. The CDR3 is 12 amino acids.

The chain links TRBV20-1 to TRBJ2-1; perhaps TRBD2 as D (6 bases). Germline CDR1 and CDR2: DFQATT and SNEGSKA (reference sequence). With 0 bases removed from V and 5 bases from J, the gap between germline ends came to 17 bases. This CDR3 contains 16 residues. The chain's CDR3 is CSAREAGLAFDNEQFF. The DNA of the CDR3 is TGCAGTGCTAGAGAGGCCGGGCTAGCGTTCGACAATGAGCAGTTCTTC.

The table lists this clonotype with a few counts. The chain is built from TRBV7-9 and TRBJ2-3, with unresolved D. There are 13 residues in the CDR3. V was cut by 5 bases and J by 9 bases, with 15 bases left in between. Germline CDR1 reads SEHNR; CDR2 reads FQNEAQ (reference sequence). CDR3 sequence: CASSPPQAWTQYF. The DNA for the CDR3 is TGTGCCAGCAGCCCACCCCAGGCATGGACGCAGTATTTT.